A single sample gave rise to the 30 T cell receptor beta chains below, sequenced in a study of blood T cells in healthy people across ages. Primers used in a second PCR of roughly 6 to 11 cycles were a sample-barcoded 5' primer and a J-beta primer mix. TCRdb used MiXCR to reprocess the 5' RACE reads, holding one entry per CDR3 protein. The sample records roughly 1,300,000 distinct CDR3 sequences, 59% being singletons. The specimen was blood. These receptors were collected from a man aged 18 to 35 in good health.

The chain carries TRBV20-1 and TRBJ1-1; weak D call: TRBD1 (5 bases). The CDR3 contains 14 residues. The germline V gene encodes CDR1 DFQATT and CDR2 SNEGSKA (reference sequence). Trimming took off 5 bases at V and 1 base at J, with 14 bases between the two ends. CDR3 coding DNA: TGCAGTGCTGAAAAAACAGGTCAGAACACTGAAGCTTTCTTT. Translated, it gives CSAEKTGQNTEAFF.

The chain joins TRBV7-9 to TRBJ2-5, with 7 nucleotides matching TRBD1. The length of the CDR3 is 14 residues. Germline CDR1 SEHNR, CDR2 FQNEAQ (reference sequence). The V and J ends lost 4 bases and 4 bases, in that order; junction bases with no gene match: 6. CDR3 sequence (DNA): TGTGCCAGCAGCTCCGGGACAGAGTTAGAGACCCAGTACTTC. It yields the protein CASSSGTELETQYF.

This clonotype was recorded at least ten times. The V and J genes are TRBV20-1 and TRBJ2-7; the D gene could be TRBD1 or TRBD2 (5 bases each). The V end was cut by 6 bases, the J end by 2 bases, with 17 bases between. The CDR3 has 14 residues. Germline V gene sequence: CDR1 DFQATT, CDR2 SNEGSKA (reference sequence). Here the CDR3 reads CSAPPFGTPYEQYF. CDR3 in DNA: TGCAGTGCCCCGCCGTTCGGGACCCCCTACGAGCAGTACTTC.

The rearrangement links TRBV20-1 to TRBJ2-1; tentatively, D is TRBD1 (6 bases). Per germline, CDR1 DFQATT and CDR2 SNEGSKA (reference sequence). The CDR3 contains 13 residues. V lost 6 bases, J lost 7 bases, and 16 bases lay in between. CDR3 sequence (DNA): TGCAGTGCCCCGGACAGAGCCGTGAATGAGCAGTTCTTC. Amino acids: CSAPDRAVNEQFF.

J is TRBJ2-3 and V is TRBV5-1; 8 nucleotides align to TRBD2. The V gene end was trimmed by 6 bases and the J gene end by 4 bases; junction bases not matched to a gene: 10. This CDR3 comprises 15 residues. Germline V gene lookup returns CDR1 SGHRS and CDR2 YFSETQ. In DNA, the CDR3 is TGCGCCAGCAACCCGGCGGCGGGAGGACCAGATACGCAGTATTTT. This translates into CASNPAAGGPDTQYF.

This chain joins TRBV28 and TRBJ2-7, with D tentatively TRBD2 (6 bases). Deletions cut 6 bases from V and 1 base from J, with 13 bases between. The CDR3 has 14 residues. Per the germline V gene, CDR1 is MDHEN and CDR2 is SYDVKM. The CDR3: CASRVGTLSYEQYF. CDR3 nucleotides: TGTGCCAGCAGGGTCGGGACTCTTTCCTACGAGCAGTACTTC.

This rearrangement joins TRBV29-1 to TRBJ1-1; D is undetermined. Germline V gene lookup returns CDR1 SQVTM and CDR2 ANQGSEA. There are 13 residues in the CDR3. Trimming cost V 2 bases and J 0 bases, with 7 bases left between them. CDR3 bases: TGCAGCGTTGAAAAACAGATGAACACTGAAGCTTTCTTT. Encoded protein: CSVEKQMNTEAFF.

The CDR3 DNA reads TGTGCCAGCAGCCTAGGGTCTGACGGCTACAATGAGCAGTTCTTC. Its protein product is CASSLGSDGYNEQFF. This rearrangement joins TRBV7-7 to TRBJ2-1, with unresolved D. Deletions cut 5 bases from V and 3 bases from J, with 14 bases between. This CDR3 has 15 amino acids. The germline gives CDR1 SSHAT, CDR2 FNYEAQ (reference sequence).

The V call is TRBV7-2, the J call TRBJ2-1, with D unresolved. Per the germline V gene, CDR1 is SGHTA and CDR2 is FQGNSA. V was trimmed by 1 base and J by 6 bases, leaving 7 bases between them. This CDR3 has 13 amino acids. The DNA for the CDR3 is TGTGCCAGCAGCTTAGTGGTAAGCAATGAGCAGTTCTTC. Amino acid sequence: CASSLVVSNEQFF.

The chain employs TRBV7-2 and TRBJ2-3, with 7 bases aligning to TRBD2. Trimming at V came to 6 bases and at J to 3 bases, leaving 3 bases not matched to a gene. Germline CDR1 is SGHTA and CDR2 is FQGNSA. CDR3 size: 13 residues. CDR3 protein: CASRPGGTDTQYF. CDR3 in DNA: TGTGCCAGCAGACCGGGGGGTACAGATACGCAGTATTTT.

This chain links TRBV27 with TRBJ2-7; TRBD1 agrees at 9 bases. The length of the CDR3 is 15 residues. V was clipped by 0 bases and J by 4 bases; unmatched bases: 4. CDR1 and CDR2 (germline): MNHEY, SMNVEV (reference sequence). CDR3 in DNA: TGTGCCAGCAGTTTATCGTGGGACAGGGTGTACGAGCAGTACTTC. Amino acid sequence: CASSLSWDRVYEQYF.

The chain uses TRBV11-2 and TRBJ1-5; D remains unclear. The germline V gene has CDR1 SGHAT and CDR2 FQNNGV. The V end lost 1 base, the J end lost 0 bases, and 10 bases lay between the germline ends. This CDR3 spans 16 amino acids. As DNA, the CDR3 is TGTGCCAGCAGCTTAGTCGGACGTCTTAGCAATCAGCCCCAGCATTTT. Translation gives CASSLVGRLSNQPQHF.

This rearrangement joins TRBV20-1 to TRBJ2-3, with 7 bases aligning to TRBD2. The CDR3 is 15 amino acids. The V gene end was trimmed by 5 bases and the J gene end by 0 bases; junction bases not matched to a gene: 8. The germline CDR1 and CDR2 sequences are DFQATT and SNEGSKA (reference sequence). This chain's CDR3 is CSAPGRVLSTDTQYF. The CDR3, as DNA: TGCAGTGCTCCGGGGAGGGTCCTTAGCACAGATACGCAGTATTTT.

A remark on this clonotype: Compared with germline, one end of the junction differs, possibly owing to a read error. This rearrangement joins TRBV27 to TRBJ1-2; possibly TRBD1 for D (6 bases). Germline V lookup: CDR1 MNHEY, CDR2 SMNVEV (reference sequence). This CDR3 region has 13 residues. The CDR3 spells CASSYTGSYGYTF. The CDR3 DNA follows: TGTGCCAGCAGTTATACAGGGTCGTATGGCTACACCTTT.

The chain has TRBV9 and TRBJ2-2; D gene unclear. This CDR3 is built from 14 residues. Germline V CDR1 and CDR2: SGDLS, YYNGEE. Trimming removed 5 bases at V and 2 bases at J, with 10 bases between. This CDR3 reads CASSAYSNTGELFF. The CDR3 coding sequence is TGTGCCAGCAGTGCGTACAGTAACACCGGGGAGCTGTTTTTT.

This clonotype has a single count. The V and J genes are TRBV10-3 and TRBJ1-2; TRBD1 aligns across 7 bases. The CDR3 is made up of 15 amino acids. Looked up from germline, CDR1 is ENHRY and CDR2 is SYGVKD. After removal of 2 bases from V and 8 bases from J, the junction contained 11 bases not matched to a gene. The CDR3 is CAISEVQGVTIGYTF. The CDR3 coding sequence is TGTGCCATCAGTGAGGTGCAGGGGGTAACTATAGGCTACACCTTC.

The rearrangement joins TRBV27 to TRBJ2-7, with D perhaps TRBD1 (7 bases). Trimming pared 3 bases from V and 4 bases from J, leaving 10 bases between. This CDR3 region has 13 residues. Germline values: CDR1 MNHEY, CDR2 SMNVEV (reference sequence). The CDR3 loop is CASSLRGQYEQYF. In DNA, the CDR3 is TGTGCCAGCAGTTTGCGGGGACAGTACGAGCAGTACTTC.

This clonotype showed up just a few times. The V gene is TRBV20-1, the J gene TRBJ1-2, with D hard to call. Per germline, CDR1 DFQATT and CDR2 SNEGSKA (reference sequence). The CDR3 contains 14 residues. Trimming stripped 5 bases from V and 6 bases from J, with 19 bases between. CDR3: CSAQEGPTINGYTF. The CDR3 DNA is TGCAGTGCTCAGGAAGGTCCGACCATTAATGGCTACACCTTC.

The CDR3 region is CASSLANRSSTDTQYF. The CDR3 bases are TGTGCCAGCAGCTTAGCGAACCGTTCTAGCACAGATACGCAGTATTTT. The rearrangement joins TRBV7-2 to TRBJ2-3; D gene ambiguous. The CDR3 covers 16 residues. Germline V gives CDR1 SGHTA, CDR2 FQGNSA. V dropped 0 bases and J dropped 0 bases, with 10 bases sitting between them.

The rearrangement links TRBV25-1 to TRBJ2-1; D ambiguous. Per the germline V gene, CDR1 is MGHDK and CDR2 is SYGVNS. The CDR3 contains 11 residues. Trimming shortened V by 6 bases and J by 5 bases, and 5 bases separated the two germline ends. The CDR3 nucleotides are TGTGCCAGCAGAACTGACAATGAGCAGTTCTTC. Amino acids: CASRTDNEQFF. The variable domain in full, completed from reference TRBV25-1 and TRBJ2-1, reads EADIYQTPRYLVIGTGKKITLECSQTMGHDKMYWYQQDPGMELHLIHYSYGVNSTEKGDLSSESTVSRIRTEHFPLTLESARPSHTSQYLCASRTDNEQFFGPGTRLTVL.

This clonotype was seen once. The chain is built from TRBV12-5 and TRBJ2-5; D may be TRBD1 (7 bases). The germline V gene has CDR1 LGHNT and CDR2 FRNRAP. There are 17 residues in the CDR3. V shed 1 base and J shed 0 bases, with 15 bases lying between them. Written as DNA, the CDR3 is TGTGCTAGTGGTTTGGACAGGGGAGGTACCCACCAAGAGACCCAGTACTTC. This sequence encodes CASGLDRGGTHQETQYF.

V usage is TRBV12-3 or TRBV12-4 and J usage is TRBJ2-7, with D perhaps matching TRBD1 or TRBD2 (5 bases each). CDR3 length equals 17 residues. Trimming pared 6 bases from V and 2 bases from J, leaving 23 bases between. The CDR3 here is CASSALLDGGSPYEQYF. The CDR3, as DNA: TGTGCCAGCAGCGCCCTTCTCGATGGGGGTTCGCCCTACGAGCAGTACTTC.

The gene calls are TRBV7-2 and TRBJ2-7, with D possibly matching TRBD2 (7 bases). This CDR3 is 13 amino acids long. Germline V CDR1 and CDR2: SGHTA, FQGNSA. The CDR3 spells CDGATRGGDEQYF. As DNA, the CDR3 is TGTGACGGAGCGACCCGAGGGGGGGATGAGCAGTACTTC.

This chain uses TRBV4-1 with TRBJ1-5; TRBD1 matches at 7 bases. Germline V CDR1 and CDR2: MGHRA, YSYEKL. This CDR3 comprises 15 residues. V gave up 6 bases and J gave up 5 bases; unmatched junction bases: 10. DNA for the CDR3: TGCGCCAGCAGACGACAGGGTACGGGAGATCAGCCCCAGCATTTT. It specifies CASRRQGTGDQPQHF.

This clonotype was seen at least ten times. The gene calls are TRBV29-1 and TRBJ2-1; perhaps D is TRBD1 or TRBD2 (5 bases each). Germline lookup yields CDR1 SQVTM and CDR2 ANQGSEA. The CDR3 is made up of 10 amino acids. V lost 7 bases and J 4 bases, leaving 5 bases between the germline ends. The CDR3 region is CSGGYNEQFF. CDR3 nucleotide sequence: TGCAGCGGGGGGTACAATGAGCAGTTCTTC.

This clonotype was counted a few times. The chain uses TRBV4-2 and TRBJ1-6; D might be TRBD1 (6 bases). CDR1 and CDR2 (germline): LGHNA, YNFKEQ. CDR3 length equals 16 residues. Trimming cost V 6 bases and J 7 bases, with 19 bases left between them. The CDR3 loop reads CASRQKIEGGNSPLHF. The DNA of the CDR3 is TGTGCCAGCAGGCAGAAAATCGAAGGGGGAAATTCACCCCTCCACTTT.

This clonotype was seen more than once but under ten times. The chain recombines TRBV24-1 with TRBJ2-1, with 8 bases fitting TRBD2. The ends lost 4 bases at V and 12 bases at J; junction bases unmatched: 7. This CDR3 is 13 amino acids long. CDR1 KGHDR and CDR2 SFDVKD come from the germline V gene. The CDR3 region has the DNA TGTGCCACCAGTGACCTTACCGGGAGGGGGCAGTTCTTC. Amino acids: CATSDLTGRGQFF.

The DNA of the CDR3 is TGCGCCAGCAGCCCGGGGGGAGCGGTGGGGATTTACAATGAGCAGTTCTTC. This translates into CASSPGGAVGIYNEQFF. The chain recombines TRBV4-1 with TRBJ2-1; TRBD2 aligns across 7 bases. Unmatched junction bases numbered 13, after V lost 4 bases and J lost 4 bases. Germline V gene lookup returns CDR1 MGHRA and CDR2 YSYEKL. CDR3 length: 17 residues.

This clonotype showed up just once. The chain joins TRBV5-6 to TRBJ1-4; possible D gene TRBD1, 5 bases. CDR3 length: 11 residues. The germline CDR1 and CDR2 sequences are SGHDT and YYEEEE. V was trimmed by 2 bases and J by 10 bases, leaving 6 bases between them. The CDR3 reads CASSFGGKLFF. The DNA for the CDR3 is TGTGCCAGCAGCTTCGGGGGAAAACTGTTTTTT.

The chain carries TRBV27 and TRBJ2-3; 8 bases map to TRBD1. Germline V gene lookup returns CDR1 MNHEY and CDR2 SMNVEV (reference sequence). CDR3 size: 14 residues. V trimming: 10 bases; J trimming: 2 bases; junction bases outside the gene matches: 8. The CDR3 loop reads CATSTGEDTDTQYF. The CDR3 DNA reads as TGTGCCACTTCGACAGGGGAAGACACAGATACGCAGTATTTT.